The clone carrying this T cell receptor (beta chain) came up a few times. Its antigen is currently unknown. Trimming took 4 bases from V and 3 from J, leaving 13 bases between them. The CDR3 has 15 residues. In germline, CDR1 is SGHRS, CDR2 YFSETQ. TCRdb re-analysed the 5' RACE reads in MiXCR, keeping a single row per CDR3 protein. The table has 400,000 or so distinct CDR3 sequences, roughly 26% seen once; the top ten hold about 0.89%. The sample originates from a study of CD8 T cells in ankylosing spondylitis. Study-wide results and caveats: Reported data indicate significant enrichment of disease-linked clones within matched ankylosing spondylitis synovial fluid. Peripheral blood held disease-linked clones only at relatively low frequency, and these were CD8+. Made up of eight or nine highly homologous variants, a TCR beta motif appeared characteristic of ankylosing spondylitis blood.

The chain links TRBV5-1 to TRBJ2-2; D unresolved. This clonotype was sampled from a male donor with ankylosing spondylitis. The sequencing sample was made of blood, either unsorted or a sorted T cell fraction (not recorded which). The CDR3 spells CASSQSLQYTGELFF. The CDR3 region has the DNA TGCGCCAGCAGCCAGAGTTTACAATACACCGGGGAGCTGTTTTTT. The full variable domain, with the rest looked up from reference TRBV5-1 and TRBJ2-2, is KAGVTQTPRYLIKTRGQQVTLSCSPISGHRSVSWYQQTPGQGLQFLFEYFSETQRNKGNFPGRFSGRQFSNSRSEMNVSTLELGDSALYLCASSQSLQYTGELFFGEGSRLTVL.